The clone carrying this TCR beta chain has only one observation. Antigen: not known. The data originate from a study of blood T cells in healthy people across ages. Study conclusions and caveats: Diversity was higher, and naive CD4+ cells more numerous, in long-lived donors than in aged donors. As age increased, TCR beta diversity per million T cells fell in a roughly linear fashion.

Through a sample-barcoded 5' primer and a J-beta primer mix, a second PCR was run for 7 to 11 cycles. TCRdb reprocessed the 5' RACE reads via MiXCR and lists one record per CDR3 protein. The repertoire holds roughly 1,300,000 distinct CDR3 sequences, with 45% to 70% as singletons. Every donor gave 9.5 to 10 milliliters of peripheral blood. This TCR came from a man younger than 35 in good health. The material sequenced was blood.

CDR3 DNA sequence: TGTGCCAGCAGTTACGGTCGATTCCCGGGCGGAACAGGGAAGGGGAGCACAGATACGCAGTATTTT. Protein: CASSYGRFPGGTGKGSTDTQYF. The chain combines TRBV6-5 with TRBJ2-3; possibly TRBD1 for D (6 bases). CDR3 size: 22 residues. Trimming stripped 2 bases from V and 0 bases from J, with 30 bases between. The germline V gene has CDR1 MNHEY and CDR2 SVGAGI.